This entry describes one T cell receptor beta chain. Time point of the sample: after dendritic cell vaccination, including at tumor progression/relapse. Per the germline V gene, CDR1 is MGHRA and CDR2 is YSYEKL. This CDR3 region has 18 residues. The V gene end was trimmed by 4 bases and the J gene end by 4 bases; junction bases not matched to a gene: 16. The protocol was immunoSEQ multiplex PCR, while the TCRdb copy is restricted to in-frame clones and leaves out a portion. The top ten clones hold over 2.5% of a sample with roughly 100,000 clones, 90% of them seen once. This record belongs to a study of glioma-infiltrating T cells after dendritic cell vaccination. Across the study: Patients had newly diagnosed or recurrent glioblastoma and received dendritic cell vaccines.

This clonotype originated in a human donor with glioblastoma. This chain links TRBV4-1 with TRBJ2-4, with TRBD1 matching over 7 bases. The sequencing here drew on blood, taken after dendritic cell vaccination. CDR3 in amino acids: CASSPDREFDARKNIQYF. DNA for the CDR3: TGCGCCAGCAGCCCAGACAGGGAATTCGACGCCCGTAAAAACATTCAGTACTTC.